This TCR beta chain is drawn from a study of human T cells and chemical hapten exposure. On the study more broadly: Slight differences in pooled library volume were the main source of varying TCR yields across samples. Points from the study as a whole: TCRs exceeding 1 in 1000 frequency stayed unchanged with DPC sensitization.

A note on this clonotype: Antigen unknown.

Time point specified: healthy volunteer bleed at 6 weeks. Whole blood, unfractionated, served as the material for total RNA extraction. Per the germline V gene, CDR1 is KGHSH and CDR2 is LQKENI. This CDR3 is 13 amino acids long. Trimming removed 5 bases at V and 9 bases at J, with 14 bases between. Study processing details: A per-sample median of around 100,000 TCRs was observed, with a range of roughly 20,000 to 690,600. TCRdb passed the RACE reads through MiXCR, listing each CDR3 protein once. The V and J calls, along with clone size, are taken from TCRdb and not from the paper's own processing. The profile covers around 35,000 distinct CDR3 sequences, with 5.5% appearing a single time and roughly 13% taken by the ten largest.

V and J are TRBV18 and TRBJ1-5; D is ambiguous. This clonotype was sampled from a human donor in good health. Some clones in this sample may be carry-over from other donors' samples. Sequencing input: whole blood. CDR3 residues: CASSTTDVGPQHF. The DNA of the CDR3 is TGTGCCAGCTCAACAACCGACGTAGGGCCCCAGCATTTT.